A selection of T cell receptor beta chains follows, all from one sample in a study of shared clonotypes between healthy human individuals. Data came from immunoSEQ multiplex PCR; TCRdb stores just in-frame clones and leaves some out. There are 2.5 million or so clones in the sample; more than 90% occur only once, and 0.13% to 0.15% lies in the top ten. Specimen: naive CD4+ T cells sorted from blood. These receptors were collected from a man younger than 35 in good health. CDR3s include the opening cysteine and the closing phenylalanine or tryptophan. The D gene is left open where the match is weak. Some rows mark clone size as missing; the rest say once, few, many or name a class of expanded clone.

V	D	length	J	size	DNA	CDR3
TRBV29-1	TRBD1	13	TRBJ1-5	-	TGCAGCGTAGCAGGGCAGGGGGCCGCGCCCCAGCATTTT	CSVAGQGAAPQHF
TRBV5-1	-	14	TRBJ2-7	-	TGCGCCAGCAGCCTACCGGACAGATCGGACGAGCAGTACTTC	CASSLPDRSDEQYF
TRBV5-1	-	16	TRBJ2-6	-	TGCGCCAGCAGCTTGGCCGGGAGCTCTGGGGCCAACGTCCTGACTTTC	CASSLAGSSGANVLTF
TRBV2	-	15	TRBJ1-2	few	TGTGCCAGCAGTGAAGACCAGGGCCTTAACTATGGCTACACCTTC	CASSEDQGLNYGYTF
TRBV4-3	-	13	TRBJ1-6	-	TGCGCCAGCAGCCTGGTCGGAAATTCACCCCTCCACTTT	CASSLVGNSPLHF
TRBV10-3	-	11	TRBJ2-2	-	TGTGCCATCAGCGTCTTTCGGGAGCTGTTTTTT	CAISVFRELFF
TRBV6-5	TRBD1	14	TRBJ1-5	-	TGTGCCAGCAGTCCTCGACAGGGTGACCAGCCCCAGCATTTT	CASSPRQGDQPQHF
TRBV16	-	15	TRBJ1-1	-	TGTGCCAGCAGCCAACTGGGGGGCTACGACACTGAAGCTTTCTTT	CASSQLGGYDTEAFF
TRBV28	-	15	TRBJ2-3	once	TGTGCCAGCAATGTCCCCCAGAGGGCAACAGATACGCAGTATTTT	CASNVPQRATDTQYF
TRBV19	-	14	TRBJ1-1	-	TGTGCCAGTAGTTTGGGGGAGGTGGACACTGAAGCTTTCTTT	CASSLGEVDTEAFF
TRBV10-2	TRBD2	13	TRBJ2-1	-	TGCGCCAGCAGGGGAGCGGGGATCAATGAGCAGTTCTTC	CASRGAGINEQFF
TRBV11-2	TRBD2	15	TRBJ2-7	few	TGTGCCAGCAGCCCCCGACTAGCGGGGCTTAACGAGCAGTACTTC	CASSPRLAGLNEQYF
TRBV6-1	-	13	TRBJ1-1	-	TGTGCCAGCAGTGAAGCCACACGGCTTGAAGCTTTCTTT	CASSEATRLEAFF
TRBV10-3	TRBD1	13	TRBJ1-5	-	TGTGCCACCTCGGGACAGGGGACTCAGCCCCAGCATTTT	CATSGQGTQPQHF
TRBV27	TRBD1	14	TRBJ2-7	-	TGTGCCAGCAGCGTACAGGGGGGTGTGCACGAGCAGTACTTC	CASSVQGGVHEQYF
TRBV28	TRBD1	12	TRBJ1-5	-	TGTGCCAGCTGGACAGGGAAGCAGCCCCAGCATTTT	CASWTGKQPQHF
TRBV5-4	-	15	TRBJ2-7	few	TGTGCCAGCAGCTTGGGAGCCTTGGGGGCGGGGGAGCAGTACTTC	CASSLGALGAGEQYF
TRBV6-1	-	16	TRBJ1-5	-	TGTGCCAGCAGTGATGATGGACAGTTAAGGGGTCAGCCCCAGCATTTT	CASSDDGQLRGQPQHF
TRBV7-6	TRBD1	15	TRBJ1-5	-	TGTGCCAGCAGCTTAGGGGACAGGGGCAATCAGCCCCAGCATTTT	CASSLGDRGNQPQHF
TRBV7-9	-	13	TRBJ1-1	-	TGTGCCAGCAGCGACCTTACGAGGACTGAAGCTTTCTTT	CASSDLTRTEAFF
TRBV21-1	-	18	TRBJ2-3	-	TGTGCCAGCAGCAAAGAGGGTAGCGGGGGGGCAAGAACAGATACGCAGTATTTT	CASSKEGSGGARTDTQYF
TRBV5-1	-	14	TRBJ2-7	few	TGCGCCAGCAGCTTGGAAGGGTCCTCCTACGAGCAGTACTTC	CASSLEGSSYEQYF
TRBV30	-	13	TRBJ1-1	-	TGTGCCTGGAACCACCTTGGGAACACTGAAGCTTTCTTT	CAWNHLGNTEAFF
TRBV5-1	TRBD2	14	TRBJ2-5	-	TGCGCCAGCAGCTCCGGGACTAAAAAAGAGACCCAGTACTTC	CASSSGTKKETQYF
TRBV4-1	TRBD1	15	TRBJ1-2	-	TGCGCCAGCAGCTACGGACAGGGCGATTTTTATGGCTACACCTTC	CASSYGQGDFYGYTF
TRBV4-2	-	19	TRBJ1-4	-	TGTGCCAGCAGCCGAGTTGGCAGTGGGGGGATTGCAACTAATGAAAAACTGTTTTTT	CASSRVGSGGIATNEKLFF
TRBV6-5	-	12	TRBJ2-3	-	TGTGCCAGCAGTTACTCGGGGGGTACGCAGTATTTT	CASSYSGGTQYF
TRBV6-6	TRBD1	16	TRBJ1-6	-	TGTGCCAGCAGTTACGGGCTGGACAGGGAAGGGTCACCCCTCCACTTT	CASSYGLDREGSPLHF
TRBV9	-	15	TRBJ1-3	few	TGTGCCAGCAGCCCAGGGGACTTCTCTGGAAACACCATATATTTT	CASSPGDFSGNTIYF
TRBV2	-	13	TRBJ2-7	-	TGTGCCAGCAGTGTAGAGGGGGGCTACGAGCAGTACTTC	CASSVEGGYEQYF
TRBV7-2	-	13	TRBJ2-7	-	TGTGCCAGCAGCTTTTTCCAGGAAAAACCTCGACACTTC	CASSFFQEKPRHF
TRBV10-1	-	15	TRBJ2-3	-	TGCGCCAGCAGTGACGGGCTAAGGAGCACAGATACGCAGTATTTT	CASSDGLRSTDTQYF
TRBV7-2	TRBD1	14	TRBJ1-4	-	TGTGCCAGCAGCTCGCAACAGGGGAGTGAAAAACTGTTTTTT	CASSSQQGSEKLFF
TRBV9	TRBD1	12	TRBJ1-1	few	TGTGCCAGCAGACGACAGGGGGCTGAAGCTTTCTTT	CASRRQGAEAFF
TRBV28	-	15	TRBJ2-3	-	TGTGCCAGCAGCTTAGGGACGGCTAGCACAGATACGCAGTATTTT	CASSLGTASTDTQYF
TRBV7-2	TRBD2	16	TRBJ2-3	-	TGTGCCAGCAGCTTCCGGACTAGCGGGAGGGTAGATACGCAGTATTTT	CASSFRTSGRVDTQYF
TRBV2	-	15	TRBJ2-4	-	TGTGCCAGCAGTGGGACTATCGGGCCCAAAAACATTCAGTACTTC	CASSGTIGPKNIQYF
TRBV7-2	TRBD1	12	TRBJ1-1	-	TGTGCCAGCAGCCGACAGGGTTTTTTGGCTTTCTTT	CASSRQGFLAFF
TRBV5-4	-	13	TRBJ2-6	-	TGTGCCAGCAGCTCGAAGGGGGACAACGTCCTGACTTTC	CASSSKGDNVLTF
TRBV5-1	-	16	TRBJ2-2	-	TGCGCCAGCAGCTTGGCCGGCGGCGGGGCCGAGGGGGAGCTGTTTTTT	CASSLAGGGAEGELFF
TRBV6-1	TRBD1	14	TRBJ2-2	-	TGTGCCAGCAGTTGGACAGGGGGAGACGGGGAGCTGTTTTTT	CASSWTGGDGELFF
TRBV19	-	15	TRBJ2-7	-	TGTGCCAGTAGTATTCAGGGGAATCCCTCCTACGAGCAGTACTTC	CASSIQGNPSYEQYF
TRBV27	TRBD2	17	TRBJ2-1	-	TGTGCCAGCAGACTAGCGGGGGCCAATATCGGGTCCGGTGAGCAGTTCTTC	CASRLAGANIGSGEQFF
TRBV6-6	-	15	TRBJ1-5	-	TGTGCCAGCAGTTACTCCCAGGGCGGCAATCAGCCCCAGCATTTT	CASSYSQGGNQPQHF
TRBV6-5	TRBD2	13	TRBJ2-7	-	TGTGCCAGCAGTTATTTCCGCGGGGGCGAGCAGTACTTC	CASSYFRGGEQYF
TRBV7-3	-	18	TRBJ1-5	-	TGTGCCAGCAGCAACCGCGGACAGCCTGCCCTTTTGAATCAGCCCCAGCATTTT	CASSNRGQPALLNQPQHF
TRBV19	-	14	TRBJ1-2	-	TGTGCCAGTACCCTTCTGGGGGGAAACTATGGCTACACCTTC	CASTLLGGNYGYTF
TRBV19	TRBD1	15	TRBJ1-3	-	TGTGCCAGTAGAACCCGGACAGGGGCTGGAAACACCATATATTTT	CASRTRTGAGNTIYF
TRBV5-1	-	17	TRBJ2-1	-	TGCGCCAGCAGCTTGGGGGGACAAAGAAGCTCCTACAATGAGCAGTTCTTC	CASSLGGQRSSYNEQFF
TRBV7-3	TRBD2	15	TRBJ2-3	once	TGTGCCAGCAGCCTCTCTAGCGGGGGGGCGACTACGCAGTATTTT	CASSLSSGGATTQYF
TRBV30	-	14	TRBJ2-3	-	TGTGCCTGGAGTAAGTTAGGCCCCGGCGATACGCAGTATTTT	CAWSKLGPGDTQYF
TRBV4-1	-	15	TRBJ2-2	-	TGCGCCAGCAGCCATCGCCGGACGAACACCGGGGAGCTGTTTTTT	CASSHRRTNTGELFF
TRBV28	-	13	TRBJ2-1	-	TGTGCCAGCAGTTTTGGCCAGTACAATGAGCAGTTCTTC	CASSFGQYNEQFF
TRBV10-3	-	12	TRBJ2-7	-	TGTGCCATCAGGGGGGCAGTCTACGAGCAGTACTTC	CAIRGAVYEQYF
TRBV10-2	-	12	TRBJ1-1	-	TGCGCCAGCAGTGAGGTGATCCCTTTAGCTTTCTTT	CASSEVIPLAFF